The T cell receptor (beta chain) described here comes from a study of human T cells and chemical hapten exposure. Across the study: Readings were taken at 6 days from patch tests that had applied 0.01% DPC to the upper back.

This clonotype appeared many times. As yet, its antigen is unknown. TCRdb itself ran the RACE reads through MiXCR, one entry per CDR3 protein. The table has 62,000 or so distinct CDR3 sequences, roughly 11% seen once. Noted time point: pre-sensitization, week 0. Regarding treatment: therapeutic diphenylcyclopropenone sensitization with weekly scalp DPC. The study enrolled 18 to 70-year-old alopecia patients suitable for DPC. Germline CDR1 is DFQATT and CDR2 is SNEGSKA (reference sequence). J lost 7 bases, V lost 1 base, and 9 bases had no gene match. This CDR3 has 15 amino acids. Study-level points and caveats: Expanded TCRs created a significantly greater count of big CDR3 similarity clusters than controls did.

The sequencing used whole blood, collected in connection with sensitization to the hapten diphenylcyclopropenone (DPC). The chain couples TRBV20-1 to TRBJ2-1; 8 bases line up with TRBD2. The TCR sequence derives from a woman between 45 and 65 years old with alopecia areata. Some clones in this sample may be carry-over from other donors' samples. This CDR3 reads CSARATLAGRNEQFF. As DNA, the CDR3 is TGCAGTGCTAGAGCGACCCTAGCGGGTCGTAATGAGCAGTTCTTC.